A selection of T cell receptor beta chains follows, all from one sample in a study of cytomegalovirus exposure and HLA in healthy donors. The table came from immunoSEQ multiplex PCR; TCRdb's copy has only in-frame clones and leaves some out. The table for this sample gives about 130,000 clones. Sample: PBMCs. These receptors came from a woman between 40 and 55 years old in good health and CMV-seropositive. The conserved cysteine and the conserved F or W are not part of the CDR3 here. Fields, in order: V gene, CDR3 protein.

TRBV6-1,ASRGTGGANQPQH
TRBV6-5,ASSYRGFTEAF
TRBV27,ASRLRRVHEKLF
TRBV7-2,ASSTQGQSPTFTDTQY
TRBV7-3,ASSLQWGRAGELF
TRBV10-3,AISLGAGEVDEQF
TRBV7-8,ASSLGTGGITGELF
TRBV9,ASSVAPLAAGVGNTIY
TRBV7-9,ASSPPGSGANNEQF
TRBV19,ASSSSFGELF
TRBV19,ASSAGLAGSYEQY
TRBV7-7,ASSPIEVHNEQF
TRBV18,ASGRDREFYEQY
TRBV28,ASTRAGGQDQPQH
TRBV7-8,ASSLERFSNQPQH
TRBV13,ASSPKNTEAF
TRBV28,ASSGTGGTETQY
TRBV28,ASRLGTGFYEQY
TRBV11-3,ASSQGAREAF
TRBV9,ASSEGHSNQPQH
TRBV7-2,ASSLMGAYGYT